Included here is one TCR beta chain sequence, with context. This specimen belongs to a study of blood T cell repertoires in COVID-19. The CDR3 covers 13 residues. The germline V gene has CDR1 SEHNR and CDR2 FQNEAQ (reference sequence). V gave up 3 bases and J gave up 7 bases, with 12 bases separating them. TCRdb's table, derived via immunoSEQ multiplex PCR, lists solely in-frame clones and lacks some. The profile shows 200,000 to 250,000 clones, around 83% of them singletons. This clonotype was obtained from a woman aged 45-65 years with acute or convalescent COVID-19. The chain is built from TRBV7-9 and TRBJ1-1, with TRBD1 as a possible D gene (6 bases). The source material was peripheral blood. In nucleotides, the CDR3 is TGTGCCAGCAGCTTGAGTCCAGGGGTTGAAGCTTTCTTT. It codes for CASSLSPGVEAFF.